The 5 T cell receptor beta chains presented below share a single source sample, sequenced in a study of T cell repertoires in cytomegalovirus infection. TCRdb reprocessed the reads via MiXCR and lists one record per CDR3 protein. The repertoire holds 150,000 to 200,000 distinct CDR3 sequences, with approximately 19% as singletons. The specimen sequenced was PBMCs. These receptors all come from a human donor in good health (CMV status not recorded). Some clones in this sample may be carry-over from other donors' samples.

The chain employs TRBV7-8 and TRBJ2-1; D gene ambiguous. The length of the CDR3 is 15 residues. Germline assignment: CDR1 SGHVS and CDR2 FQNEAQ. Trimming removed 2 bases from V and 3 bases from J, with 11 bases in between. The CDR3 DNA follows: TGTGCCAGCAGCTTACAGGTCGTCGTCTACAATGAGCAGTTCTTC. Translated: CASSLQVVVYNEQFF.

The chain is built from TRBV9 and TRBJ1-1; no clear D gene. The germline CDR1 and CDR2 sequences are SGDLS and YYNGEE. The CDR3 totals 14 residues. V lost 0 bases to trimming and J lost 1 base, with 7 bases between them. For the CDR3, the DNA is TGTGCCAGCAGCGTAGGGACGGCGAACACTGAAGCTTTCTTT. Its protein product is CASSVGTANTEAFF.

The chain couples TRBV6-1 to TRBJ2-1; 12 bases are shared with TRBD2. Germline assignment: CDR1 MNHNS and CDR2 SASEGT. V trimming: 2 bases; J trimming: 10 bases; junction bases outside the gene matches: 6. The CDR3 covers 15 residues. CDR3 sequence (DNA): TGTGCCAGCAGTGAACCACTAGCGGGGGGATCGGAGCAGTTCTTC. The encoded protein is CASSEPLAGGSEQFF.

In its sample, this clonotype was seen a few times. This chain links TRBV20-1 with TRBJ2-5, with D possibly matching TRBD2 (6 bases). The CDR3 covers 13 residues. The V gene's germline CDR1 is DFQATT and CDR2 SNEGSKA (reference sequence). Deletions cut 1 base from V and 3 bases from J, with 9 bases between. CDR3 loop: CSARGTTEETQYF. CDR3 DNA sequence: TGCAGTGCTAGAGGGACTACCGAAGAGACCCAGTACTTC.

This clonotype was seen more than once but under ten times. The J gene is TRBJ1-5, the V gene TRBV5-5, with D maybe TRBD1 (6 bases). The V gene's germline CDR1 is SGHKS and CDR2 YYEKEE (reference sequence). Trimming stripped 2 bases from V and 15 bases from J, with 18 bases between. The CDR3 is made up of 13 amino acids. The CDR3 coding sequence is TGTGCCAGCAGCTTAGGCGCCGGGGGGCTTGTGCATTTT. Translation gives CASSLGAGGLVHF.